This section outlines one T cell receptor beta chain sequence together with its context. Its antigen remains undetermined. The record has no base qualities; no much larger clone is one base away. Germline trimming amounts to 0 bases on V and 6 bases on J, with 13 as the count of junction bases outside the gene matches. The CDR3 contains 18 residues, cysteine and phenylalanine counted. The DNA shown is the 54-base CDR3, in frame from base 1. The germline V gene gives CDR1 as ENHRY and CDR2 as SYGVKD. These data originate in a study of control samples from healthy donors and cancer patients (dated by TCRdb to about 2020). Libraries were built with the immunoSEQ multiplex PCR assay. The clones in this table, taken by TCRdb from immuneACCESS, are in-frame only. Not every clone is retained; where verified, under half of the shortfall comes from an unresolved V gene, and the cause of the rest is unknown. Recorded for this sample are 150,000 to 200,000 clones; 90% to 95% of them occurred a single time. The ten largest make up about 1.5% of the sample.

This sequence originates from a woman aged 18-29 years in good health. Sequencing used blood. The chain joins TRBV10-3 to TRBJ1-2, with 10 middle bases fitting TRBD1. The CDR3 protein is CAISESTLRTGGLDGYTF. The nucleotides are TGTGCCATCAGTGAGTCGACCCTCCGGACAGGGGGGTTGGATGGCTACACCTTC.